This T cell receptor beta chain stems from a study of T cell responses to AZD1222 COVID-19 vaccine. Turning to the study itself: Recipients boosted at about 4 weeks or about 12 weeks are pooled. Findings and caveats of the study: Just a handful of AZD1222 recipients tested seropositive at baseline. Spike-specific TCR breadth and depth rose after two AZD1222 doses. Variant regions that are unmutated are reportedly the target of nearly half of spike-specific TCRs.

The CDR3 extends over 16 amino acids. V lost 4 bases to trimming and J lost 4 bases; unmatched junction nucleotides: 6. CDR1 and CDR2 (germline): SGDLS, YYNGEE. Some clones are missing from TCRdb's copy, which holds only in-frame ones; the method was immunoSEQ multiplex PCR. The sample shows 90,000 to 150,000 clones, 70% to 90% of them seen only once. Turning to this clone: The antigen is unknown.

This specimen consisted of peripheral blood, obtained on day 0 of AZD1222 vaccination. V is TRBV9 and J is TRBJ2-2; 11 bases agree with TRBD2. The clonotype was recovered from an adult in good health. The CDR3 DNA reads as TGTGCCAGCAGCCCACGACTAGCGGGACCCACCGGGGAGCTGTTTTTT. Translated, it gives CASSPRLAGPTGELFF.